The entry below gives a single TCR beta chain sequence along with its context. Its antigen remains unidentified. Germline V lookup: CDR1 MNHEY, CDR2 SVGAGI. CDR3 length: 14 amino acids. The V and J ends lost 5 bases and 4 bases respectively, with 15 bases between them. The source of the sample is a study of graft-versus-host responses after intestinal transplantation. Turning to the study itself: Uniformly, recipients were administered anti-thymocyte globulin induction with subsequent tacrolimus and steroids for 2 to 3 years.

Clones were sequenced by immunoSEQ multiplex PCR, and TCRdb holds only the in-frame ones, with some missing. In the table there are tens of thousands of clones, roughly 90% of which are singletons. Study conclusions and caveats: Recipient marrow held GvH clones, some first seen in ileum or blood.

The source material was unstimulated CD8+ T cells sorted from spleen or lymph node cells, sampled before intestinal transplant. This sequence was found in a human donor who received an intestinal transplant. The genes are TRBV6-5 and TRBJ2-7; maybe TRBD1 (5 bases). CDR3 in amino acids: CASSEDRELYEQYF. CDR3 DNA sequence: TGTGCCAGCAGTGAAGACAGAGAACTTTACGAGCAGTACTTC.